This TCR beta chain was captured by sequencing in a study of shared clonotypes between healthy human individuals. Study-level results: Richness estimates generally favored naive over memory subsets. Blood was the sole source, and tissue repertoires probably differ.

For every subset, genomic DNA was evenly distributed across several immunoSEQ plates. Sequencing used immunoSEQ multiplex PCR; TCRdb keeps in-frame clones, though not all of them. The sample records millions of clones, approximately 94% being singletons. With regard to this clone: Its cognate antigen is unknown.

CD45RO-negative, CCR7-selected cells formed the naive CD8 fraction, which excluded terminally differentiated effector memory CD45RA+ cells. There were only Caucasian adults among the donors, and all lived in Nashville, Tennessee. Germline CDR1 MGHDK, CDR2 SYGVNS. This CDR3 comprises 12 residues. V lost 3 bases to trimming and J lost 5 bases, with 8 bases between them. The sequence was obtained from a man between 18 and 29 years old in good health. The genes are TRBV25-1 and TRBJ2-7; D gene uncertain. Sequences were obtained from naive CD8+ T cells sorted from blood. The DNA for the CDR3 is TGTGCCAGCAGTGATAGGGTACACGAGCAGTACTTC. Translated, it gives CASSDRVHEQYF.